This section outlines one T cell receptor (beta chain) sequence together with its context. Its target is not known. The data originate from a study of OX40 agonist ivuxolimab in advanced cancers. Trimming took 8 bases from V and 2 from J, leaving 6 bases between them. This CDR3 spans 11 amino acids. In germline, CDR1 is LNHNV, CDR2 YYDKDF (reference sequence). At baseline, cycle 4 day 1, and cycle 7 day 1, blood was sampled. Study-level points and caveats: With doses of 0.1-3.0 mg/kg, partial responders showed among the lowest clonal expansion. CD4+ and CD8+ blood T cells expanded clonally by week 6 at 0.1 to 3.0 mg/kg.

Assay used: immunoSEQ multiplex PCR; TCRdb lists only in-frame clones, some missing. The sample carries roughly 87,000 clones, about 89% recorded once. The genes are TRBV15 and TRBJ1-1, with unresolved D. The TCR sequence derives from an adult with an advanced solid tumor such as melanoma, head and neck, liver or kidney cancer. The material was CD4+ or CD8+ T cells sorted from blood, obtained in a trial of the OX40 agonist ivuxolimab. CDR3 loop: CATGVNTEAFF. CDR3 coding DNA: TGTGCCACCGGAGTCAACACTGAAGCTTTCTTT.